This section outlines one T cell receptor beta chain sequence together with its context. This entry belongs to a study of blood T cell repertoires in COVID-19. This table comes from immunoSEQ multiplex PCR, and its TCRdb copy is limited to in-frame clones, with some not included. Of some 320,000 clones listed, about nine tenths are singletons. The ends lost 6 bases at V and 6 bases at J; junction bases unmatched: 6. The V gene's germline CDR1 is KGHSH and CDR2 LQKENI. The CDR3 sequence is 14 residues long. V is TRBV18 and J is TRBJ1-5; TRBD1 matches 9 bases. Sequenced input: peripheral blood. The clonotype originates from a woman aged 25 to 45 who had recovered from COVID-19. The CDR3 region is CASSRDRVGQPQHF. Written as DNA, the CDR3 is TGTGCCAGCTCCCGGGACAGGGTTGGTCAGCCCCAGCATTTT.